This T cell receptor (beta chain) was obtained from a study of cytomegalovirus exposure and HLA in healthy donors. Whole-study findings and limits: When the data were analyzed later, several of the most significant clusters appeared to be linked to common viral pathogens. Most TCRs appeared rarely, but some public TCRs recurred in many donors. TRBV6-2, TRBV6-3 and some other V segments were unresolvable in 87-base-pair reads.

The PCR used 60 Vbeta and 13 Jbeta primers. This table comes from immunoSEQ multiplex PCR, and its TCRdb copy is limited to in-frame clones, with some not included. The sample records approximately 140,000 clones, approximately 80% being singletons. There are 13 residues in the CDR3. Germline trimming cut 3 bases from V and 11 bases from J; bases unmatched to any gene: 10. Germline CDR1 is LGHNA and CDR2 is YNFKEQ. Concerning this clone itself: What it recognizes is unknown.

This TCR derives from a man aged 45-65 years in good health and CMV-seronegative. The chain joins TRBV4-2 to TRBJ2-7, with TRBD1 matching over 7 bases. The specimen sequenced was PBMCs. The CDR3 DNA reads TGTGCCAGCAGCCATAGTCTAGGGGACAGTGAGTACTTC. This codes for CASSHSLGDSEYF.